The present T cell receptor (beta chain) was sequenced within a study of beta chain features in type 1 diabetes. Reverse transcription of all isolated RNA meant that expressed TCRB transcripts were sequenced. Sequenced by immunoSEQ multiplex PCR; TCRdb stores in-frame clones only, minus some. The sample records tens of thousands of clones, 50% to 75% being singletons. In the case of this clone: The antigen is not known.

Overall study results and limits: Significant though moderate, a shortening of TCRB CDR3s appeared in all four CD4+ subsets of Type 1 diabetes patients.

The receptor was isolated from a woman aged 25 to 39 with type 1 diabetes. Source material: stem cell memory CD4+ T cells from blood.

In DNA, the CDR3 is TGTGCCAGCTCACCAAGGACTAGCGCGGCAGATACGCAGTATTTT. This codes for CASSPRTSAADTQYF. This chain joins TRBV18 and TRBJ2-3, with 9 nucleotides matching TRBD2. CDR1 and CDR2 from the germline V gene are KGHSH and LQKENI. V was clipped by 2 bases and J by 4 bases; unmatched bases: 4. The CDR3 spans 15 residues.